This is a list of T cell receptor beta chains from one sample in a study of Ad26.COV2.S vaccination and SARS-CoV-2 variants. Libraries were prepared by immunoSEQ multiplex PCR; TCRdb keeps only in-frame clonotypes and omits some of them. This repertoire shows about 680,000 clones, about 89% found once; its top ten account for roughly 1.5%. The sequences come from peripheral blood, collected in a trial of Ad26.COV2.S vaccine versus placebo. The receptors come from a person aged 18 to 65 who received the Ad26.COV2.S COVID-19 vaccine or a placebo. CDR3s include the opening cysteine and the closing phenylalanine or tryptophan. The D gene is left open where the match is weak. Not all rows give a size; the values are once, few, many and, for expanded clones, a class.

abundance	v_gene	j_gene	d_gene	CDR3aa	CDR3nt
.	TRBV7-2	TRBJ2-7	TRBD1	CASSVDRDRAGEQYF	TGTGCCAGCAGCGTAGACCGGGACAGGGCAGGCGAGCAGTACTTC
.	TRBV6-5	TRBJ2-2	TRBD2	CASSYWTSGSGELFF	TGTGCCAGCAGTTACTGGACTAGCGGAAGCGGGGAGCTGTTTTTT
.	TRBV10-3	TRBJ1-5	TRBD1	CAISPDRGGPGGNQPQHF	TGTGCCATCAGTCCCGACAGGGGGGGGCCTGGCGGAAATCAGCCCCAGCATTTT
.	TRBV5-5	TRBJ1-3	.	CASSFFPFGMNSGNTIYF	TGTGCCAGCAGCTTCTTCCCCTTCGGTATGAACTCTGGAAACACCATATATTTT
.	TRBV7-6	TRBJ2-7	.	CASSLVVPGTRSSYEQYF	TGTGCCAGCAGCTTAGTAGTGCCTGGGACCCGTAGCTCCTACGAGCAGTACTTC
.	TRBV6-4	TRBJ2-2	.	CASTQESNTGELFF	TGTGCCAGCACACAGGAGTCGAACACCGGGGAGCTGTTTTTT
.	TRBV27	TRBJ2-7	TRBD2	CASSTTLASIPYEQYF	TGTGCCAGCAGTACTACACTAGCGAGCATTCCCTACGAGCAGTACTTC
.	TRBV5-6	TRBJ1-5	.	CASSLGNQPQHF	TGTGCCAGCAGCTTGGGGAATCAGCCCCAGCATTTT
.	TRBV19	TRBJ2-7	.	CASSIDSGTYEQYF	TGTGCCAGTAGTATAGATTCCGGTACCTACGAGCAGTACTTC
once	TRBV9	TRBJ2-3	.	CASSVAPPDTQYF	TGTGCCAGCAGCGTAGCCCCCCCAGATACGCAGTATTTT
.	TRBV30	TRBJ2-5	.	CAWSGGNSYQETQYF	TGTGCCTGGAGCGGAGGGAACAGCTACCAAGAGACCCAGTACTTC